This T cell receptor (beta chain) derives from a study of shared clonotypes between healthy human individuals. Concerning this clone: Its specificity is not known.

CDR3 length: 13 amino acids. The ends were cut back, 4 bases at V and 8 bases at J, with 17 bases in the middle. The germline V gene has CDR1 GTSNPN and CDR2 SVGIG (reference sequence). This table comes from immunoSEQ multiplex PCR, and its TCRdb copy is limited to in-frame clones, with some not included. This sample has about 2 million clones, with about 95% found just once. Terminally differentiated effector memory CD45RA+ cells were left out of the naive CD8 fraction, which was CD45RO-negative and positively selected for CCR7. Overall study findings and caveats: Only blood was sampled, and tissue TCR repertoires likely differ from blood ones. It was expected that sequencing depth would affect clonotype sharing among donors.

The rearrangement links TRBV30 to TRBJ1-2; D is possibly TRBD1 (5 bases). This clonotype was obtained from a man aged 18-30 years in good health. The sequencing input was naive CD8+ T cells sorted from blood. The CDR3 protein is CAWTGGSALGYTF. The DNA for the CDR3 is TGTGCCTGGACCGGGGGGTCAGCGCTAGGCTACACCTTC.